This record looks at one TCR beta chain sequence and its context. The clone's antigen remains unknown. No clone much larger than this one lies a single base away; base qualities are absent. Using the deep immunoSEQ assay, TCR CDR3 regions were amplified from genomic DNA by multiplex PCR. Extracted genomic DNA from each cell subset was distributed evenly across all wells of several immunoSEQ 96-well plates, and each plate was treated as a replicate. For unsorted PBMC, about 300 ng of genomic DNA, equivalent to approximately 28,000 T cell genomes, went into each replicate PCR. Unsorted PBMC genomic DNA was sequenced across ten immunoSEQ deep assay plates. The purified libraries were quantified using a Qubit 3.0 fluorometer, sized with a Bioanalyzer 2100, and then quantified again using the KAPA Library Quantification kit. Every immunoSEQ 96-well plate was sequenced on a dedicated single-read 150-cycle Illumina NextSeq 550 flow cell. The paper's data handling went like this. Because the immunoSEQ output held only junctional sequences and lacked quality scores, the filtering could not match the filtering applied to full-length reads. To assign V/J genes and CDR3, sequences were annotated using PyIR, a Python wrapper for IgBLAST v1.9, with IMGT germline references. Reads were removed for weak V/J assignments (E-value above 1e-6), missing CDR3, stop codons, out-of-frame junctions, or ambiguous translated residues. V3J clonotypes were defined by identical inferred V gene, J gene, and CDR3 amino acid sequence. Percentage overlap between repertoires was calculated by dividing the number of shared unique clonotypes by the size of the smaller repertoire. Repertoire richness was assessed with RTK rarefaction, the Chao1 estimator, and Recon v2.1 estimates of unobserved clonotypes. Held by TCRdb, this immuneACCESS table contains in-frame sequences only and omits some clones. Under half of the omission traces to an unresolved V gene where checked; the cause of the rest is unknown. D and trimming come from the DNA, and the V and J calls and clone size come from that table. The sample table holds about 490,000 clones, of which approximately 81% were seen once. The ten most abundant clones make up about 13% of the sample.

The data stem from a study of shared clonotypes between healthy human individuals (TCRdb year 2020). Broadly, across the study: The cohort comprised two women and a few men aged 18 to 49 years. The study deeply sequenced blood TCR repertoires of several healthy adults to estimate repertoire size and the extent of clonotype sharing between individuals. Different laboratories and diverse techniques were used to prepare libraries and sequence TCR repertoires, to increase sequencing depth and limit assay-specific biases. Leukapheresis yielded between about 0.85 and 10 billion PBMCs per donor. Broader findings and caveats from the paper: Sampling was restricted to blood, and TCR repertoires in tissues likely differ from the TCR repertoires found in blood. Based on pairwise subsampling, the degree of clonotype sharing among donors was expected to be affected by sequencing depth. Because the study included a small number of donors, the genetic and exposure-history diversity represented was limited.

The CDR3, from cysteine to phenylalanine, totals 13 residues. The kept DNA is CDR3 alone, 39 bases in frame from the first base. Trimming removed 3 bases from V and 3 bases from J, leaving 8 bases between the germline ends. CDR1 and CDR2 were assigned from the germline V gene as MDHEN and SYDVKM. The donors were healthy, HIV-negative adults who had no recently reported acute infections or vaccinations. All donors were Caucasian adults living in Nashville, Tennessee, USA. For unsorted samples, 90 million or so PBMCs were counted and genomic DNA was extracted with the QIAamp DNA Blood Mini kit. After blood collection by leukapheresis, PBMCs were isolated using Ficoll-Histopaque density gradient centrifugation and then cryopreserved in the vapor phase of liquid nitrogen.

This TCR came from a woman between 35 and 50 years old in good health. Some clones in this sample may be carry-over from other donors' samples. This sequence uses TRBV28 and TRBJ2-5; a tentative D call is TRBD2 (6 bases match). The material sequenced was PBMCs. The DNA sequence is TGTGCCAGCAGTTTTACGGGAGAAGAGACCCAGTACTTC. The resulting protein is CASSFTGEETQYF. With all but the CDR3 taken from the reference TRBV28 and TRBJ2-5 genes, the full variable domain is: DVKVTQSSRYLVKRTGEKVFLECVQDMDHENMFWYRQDPGLGLRLIYFSYDVKMKEKGDIPEGYSVSREKKERFSLILESASTNQTSMYLCASSFTGEETQYFGPGTRLLVL.